The clone carrying this T cell receptor beta chain has more than one count but fewer than ten. A second PCR of about 6 to 12 cycles used a sample-barcoded 5' primer and a J-beta primer mix. TCRdb reanalysed the 5' RACE reads using MiXCR and keeps one entry per CDR3 protein. The sample holds 650,000 to 700,000 distinct CDR3 sequences, 52% seen once. CDR1 and CDR2 (germline): DFQATT, SNEGSKA (reference sequence). Trimming took 2 bases from V and 5 from J; bases not matched to a gene: 3. The CDR3 extends over 13 amino acids. The sample originates from a study of blood T cells in healthy people across ages.

Sequencing was performed on blood. The genes are TRBV20-1 and TRBJ2-3; the match to TRBD2 covers 8 bases. The origin of this receptor is an elderly woman in good health. The CDR3 nucleotides are TGCAGTGCTAGAACCGGGACTAGAGATACGCAGTATTTT. It encodes CSARTGTRDTQYF.